Included here is one T cell receptor (beta chain) sequence, with context. The data stem from a study of blood T cell repertoires in COVID-19. Study information: The samples span acute and convalescent COVID-19 from the United States, Italy and Spain. T cells, B-cell-depleted T cells, or PBMCs provided the cDNA or gDNA that served as material.

The CDR3 is 17 residues long. Germline V gene data show CDR1 as WSHSY and CDR2 as SAAADI. The junction had 7 bases not matched to a gene; V was cut back by 2 bases and J by 0 bases. Authors' methods: Reference gene primer amplification gave nucleated cell count estimates. TCRdb's copy holds only in-frame clones and misses some; the assay was immunoSEQ multiplex PCR. V, J and clone size are taken as reported in that table, and D and trimming were inferred from the DNA itself. In the table there are 200,000 to 300,000 clones, around 86% of which are singletons. The rearrangement uses TRBV10-2 and TRBJ1-3; 7 nucleotides match TRBD1. The sequence was obtained from an older woman with active or convalescent COVID-19. Input material: peripheral blood. Here the CDR3 DNA reads TGCGCCAGCAGTGAGAGTATAGGGGGCTACTCTGGAAACACCATATATTTT. Residues: CASSESIGGYSGNTIYF.